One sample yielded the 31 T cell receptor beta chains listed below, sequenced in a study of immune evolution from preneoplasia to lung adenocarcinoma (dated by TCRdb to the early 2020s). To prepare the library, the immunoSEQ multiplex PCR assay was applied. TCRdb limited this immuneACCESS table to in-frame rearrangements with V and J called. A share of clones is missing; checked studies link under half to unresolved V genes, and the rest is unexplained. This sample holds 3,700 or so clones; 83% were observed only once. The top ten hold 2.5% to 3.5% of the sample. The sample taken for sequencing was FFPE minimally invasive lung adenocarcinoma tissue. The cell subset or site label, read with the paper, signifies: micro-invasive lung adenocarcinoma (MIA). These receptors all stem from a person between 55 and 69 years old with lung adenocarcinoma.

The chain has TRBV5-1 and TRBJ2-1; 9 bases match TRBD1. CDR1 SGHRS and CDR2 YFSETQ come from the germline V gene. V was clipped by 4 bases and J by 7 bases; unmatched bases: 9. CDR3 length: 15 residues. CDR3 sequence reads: CASSRGGQGMNEQFF. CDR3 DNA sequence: TGCGCCAGCAGCCGAGGGGGACAGGGTATGAATGAGCAGTTCTTC.

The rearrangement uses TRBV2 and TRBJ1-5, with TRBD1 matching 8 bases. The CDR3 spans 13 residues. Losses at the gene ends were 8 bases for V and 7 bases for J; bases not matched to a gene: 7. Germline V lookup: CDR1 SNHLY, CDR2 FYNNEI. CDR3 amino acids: CASRDRGSQPQHF. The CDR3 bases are TGTGCCAGCCGAGACAGGGGATCCCAGCCCCAGCATTTT.

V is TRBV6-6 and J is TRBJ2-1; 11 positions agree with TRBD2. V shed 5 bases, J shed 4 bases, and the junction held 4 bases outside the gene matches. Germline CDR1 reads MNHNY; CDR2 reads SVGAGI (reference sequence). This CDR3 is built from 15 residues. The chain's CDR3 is CASSAGTSGYNEQFF. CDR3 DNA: TGTGCCAGCAGTGCCGGGACTAGCGGATACAATGAGCAGTTCTTC.

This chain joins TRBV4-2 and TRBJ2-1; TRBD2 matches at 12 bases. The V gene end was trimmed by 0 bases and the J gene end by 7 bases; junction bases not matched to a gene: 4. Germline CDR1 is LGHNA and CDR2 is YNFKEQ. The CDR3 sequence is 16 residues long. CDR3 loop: CASSQEVGLAGNEQFF. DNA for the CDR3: TGTGCCAGCAGCCAAGAAGTGGGACTAGCGGGTAATGAGCAGTTCTTC.

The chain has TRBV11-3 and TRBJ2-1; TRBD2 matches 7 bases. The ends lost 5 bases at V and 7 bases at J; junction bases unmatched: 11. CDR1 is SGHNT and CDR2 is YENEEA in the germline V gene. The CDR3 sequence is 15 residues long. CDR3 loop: CASSLSGLPRNEQFF. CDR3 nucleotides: TGTGCCAGCAGCCTTAGCGGGCTCCCTAGGAATGAGCAGTTCTTC.

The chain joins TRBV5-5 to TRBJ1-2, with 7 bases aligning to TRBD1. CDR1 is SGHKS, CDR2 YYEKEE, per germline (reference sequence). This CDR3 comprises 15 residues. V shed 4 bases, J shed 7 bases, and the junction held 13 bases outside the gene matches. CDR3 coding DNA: TGTGCCAGCAGCAGGGCAACGGGGGACAGCGTTGGCTACACCTTC. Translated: CASSRATGDSVGYTF.

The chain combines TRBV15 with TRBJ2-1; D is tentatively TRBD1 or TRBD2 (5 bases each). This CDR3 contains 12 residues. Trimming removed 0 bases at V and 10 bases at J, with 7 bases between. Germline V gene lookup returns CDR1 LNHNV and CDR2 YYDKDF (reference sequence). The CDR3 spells CATSRDEGEQFF. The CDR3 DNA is TGTGCCACCAGCAGAGATGAGGGGGAGCAGTTCTTC.

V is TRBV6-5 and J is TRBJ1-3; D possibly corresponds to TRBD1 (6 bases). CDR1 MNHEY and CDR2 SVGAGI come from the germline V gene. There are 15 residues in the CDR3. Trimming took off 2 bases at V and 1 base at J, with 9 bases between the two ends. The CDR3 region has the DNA TGTGCCAGCAGTTACCAAGGGACATCTGGAAACACCATATATTTT. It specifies CASSYQGTSGNTIYF.

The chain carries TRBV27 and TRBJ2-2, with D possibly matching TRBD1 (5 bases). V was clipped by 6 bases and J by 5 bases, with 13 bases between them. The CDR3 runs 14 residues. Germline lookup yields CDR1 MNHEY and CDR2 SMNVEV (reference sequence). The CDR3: CASRRQSVTGELFF. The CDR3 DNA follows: TGTGCCAGCAGACGACAGTCGGTTACCGGGGAGCTGTTTTTT.

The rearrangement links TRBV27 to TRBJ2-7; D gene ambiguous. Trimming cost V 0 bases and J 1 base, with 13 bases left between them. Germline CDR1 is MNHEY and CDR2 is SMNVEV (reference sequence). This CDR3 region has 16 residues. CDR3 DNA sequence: TGTGCCAGCAGTTTATCGTGGACGACGGAATCCTACGAGCAGTACTTC. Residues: CASSLSWTTESYEQYF.

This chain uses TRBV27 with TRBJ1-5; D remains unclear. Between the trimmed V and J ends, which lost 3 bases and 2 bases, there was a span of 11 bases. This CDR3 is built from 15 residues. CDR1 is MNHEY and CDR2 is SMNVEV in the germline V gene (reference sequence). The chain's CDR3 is CASSFSFGGNQPQHF. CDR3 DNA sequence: TGTGCCAGCAGTTTTAGTTTCGGGGGCAATCAGCCCCAGCATTTT.

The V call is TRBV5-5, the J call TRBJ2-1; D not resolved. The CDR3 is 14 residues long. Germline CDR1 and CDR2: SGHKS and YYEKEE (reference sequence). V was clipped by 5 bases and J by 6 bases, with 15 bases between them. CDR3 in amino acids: CASRGLGWGNEQFF. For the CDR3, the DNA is TGTGCCAGCAGAGGGTTGGGATGGGGCAATGAGCAGTTCTTC.

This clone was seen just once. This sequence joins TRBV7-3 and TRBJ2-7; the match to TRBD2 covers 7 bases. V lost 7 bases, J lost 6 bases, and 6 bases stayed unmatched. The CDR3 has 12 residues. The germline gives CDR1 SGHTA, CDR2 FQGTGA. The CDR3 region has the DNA TGTGCCAGCACCAGACTAGCTGTCGAGCAGTACTTC. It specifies CASTRLAVEQYF.

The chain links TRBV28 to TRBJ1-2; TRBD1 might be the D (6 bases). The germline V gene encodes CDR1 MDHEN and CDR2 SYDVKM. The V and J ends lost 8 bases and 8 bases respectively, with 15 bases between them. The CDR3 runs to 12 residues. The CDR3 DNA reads TGTGCCAGCTACAGGGAGCTGCGGGGCTACACCTTC. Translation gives CASYRELRGYTF.

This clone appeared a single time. CDR3 amino acids: CAWSVTGNTGELFF. DNA for the CDR3: TGTGCCTGGAGTGTGACTGGAAACACCGGGGAGCTGTTTTTT. The rearrangement links TRBV30 to TRBJ2-2; D call uncertain. With 0 bases removed from V and 2 bases from J, the gap between germline ends came to 7 bases. Per the germline V gene, CDR1 is GTSNPN and CDR2 is SVGIG (reference sequence). The CDR3 extends over 14 amino acids.

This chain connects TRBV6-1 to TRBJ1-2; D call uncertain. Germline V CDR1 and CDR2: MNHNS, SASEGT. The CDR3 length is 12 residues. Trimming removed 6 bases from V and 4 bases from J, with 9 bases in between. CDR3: CASREGIYGYTF. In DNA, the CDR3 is TGTGCCAGCAGGGAGGGAATCTATGGCTACACCTTC.

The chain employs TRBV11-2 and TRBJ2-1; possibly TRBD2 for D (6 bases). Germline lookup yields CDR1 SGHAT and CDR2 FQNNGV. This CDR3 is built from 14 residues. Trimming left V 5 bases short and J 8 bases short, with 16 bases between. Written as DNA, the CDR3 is TGTGCCAGCAGCCTCGGGGACTCATCCGATGAGCAGTTCTTC. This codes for CASSLGDSSDEQFF.

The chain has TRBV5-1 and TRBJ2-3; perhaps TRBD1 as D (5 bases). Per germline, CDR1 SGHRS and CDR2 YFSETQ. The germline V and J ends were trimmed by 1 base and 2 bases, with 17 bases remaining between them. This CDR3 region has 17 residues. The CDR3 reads CASSLFTPTANTDTQYF. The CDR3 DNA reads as TGCGCCAGCAGCTTGTTTACGCCGACAGCTAACACAGATACGCAGTATTTT.

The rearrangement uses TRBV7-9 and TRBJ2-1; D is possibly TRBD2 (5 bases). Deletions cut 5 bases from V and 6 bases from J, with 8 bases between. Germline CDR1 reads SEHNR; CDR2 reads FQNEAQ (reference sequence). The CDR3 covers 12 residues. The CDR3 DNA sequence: TGTGCCAGCAGCAACGGGGTCAATGAGCAGTTCTTC. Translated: CASSNGVNEQFF.

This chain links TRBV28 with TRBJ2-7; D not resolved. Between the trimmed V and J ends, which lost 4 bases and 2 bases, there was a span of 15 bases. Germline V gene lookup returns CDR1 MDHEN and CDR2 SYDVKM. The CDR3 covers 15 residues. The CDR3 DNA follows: TGTGCCAGCAGTTCGGCCGCCTCTGGGGCCTACGAGCAGTACTTC. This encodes CASSSAASGAYEQYF.

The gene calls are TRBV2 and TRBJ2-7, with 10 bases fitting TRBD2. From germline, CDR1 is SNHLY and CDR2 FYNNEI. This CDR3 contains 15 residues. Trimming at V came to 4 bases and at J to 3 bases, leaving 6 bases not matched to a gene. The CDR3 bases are TGTGCCAGCAGTGCGCCCCTAGCGGGGGACTACGAGCAGTACTTC. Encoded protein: CASSAPLAGDYEQYF.

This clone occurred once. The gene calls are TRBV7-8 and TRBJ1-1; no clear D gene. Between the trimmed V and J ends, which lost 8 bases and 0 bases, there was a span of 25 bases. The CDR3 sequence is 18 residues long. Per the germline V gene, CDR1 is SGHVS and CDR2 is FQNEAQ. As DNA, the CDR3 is TGTGCCAGCCGGAGGCCGCAACAAGGGTCTAGGATGAACACTGAAGCTTTCTTT. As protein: CASRRPQQGSRMNTEAFF.

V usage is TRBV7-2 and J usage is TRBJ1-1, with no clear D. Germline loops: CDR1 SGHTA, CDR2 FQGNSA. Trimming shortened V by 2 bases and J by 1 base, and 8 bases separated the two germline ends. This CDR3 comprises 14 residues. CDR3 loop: CASSLSARNTEAFF. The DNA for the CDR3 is TGTGCCAGCAGCTTATCGGCCAGGAACACTGAAGCTTTCTTT. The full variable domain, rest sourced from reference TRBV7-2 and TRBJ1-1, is GAGVSQSPSNKVTEKGKDVELRCDPISGHTALYWYRQSLGQGLEFLIYFQGNSAPDKSGLPSDRFSAERTGGSVSTLTIQRTQQEDSAVYLCASSLSARNTEAFFGQGTRLTVV.

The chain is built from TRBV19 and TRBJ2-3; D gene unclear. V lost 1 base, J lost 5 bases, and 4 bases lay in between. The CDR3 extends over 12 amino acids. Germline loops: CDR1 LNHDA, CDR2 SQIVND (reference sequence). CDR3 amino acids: CASSIGKDTQYF. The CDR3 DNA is TGTGCCAGTAGTATAGGTAAAGATACGCAGTATTTT.

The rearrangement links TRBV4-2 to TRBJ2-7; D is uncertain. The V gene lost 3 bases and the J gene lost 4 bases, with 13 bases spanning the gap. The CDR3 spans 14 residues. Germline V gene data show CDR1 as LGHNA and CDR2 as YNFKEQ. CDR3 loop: CASSHGMGSYEQYF. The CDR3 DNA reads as TGTGCCAGCAGCCACGGAATGGGTTCGTACGAGCAGTACTTC.

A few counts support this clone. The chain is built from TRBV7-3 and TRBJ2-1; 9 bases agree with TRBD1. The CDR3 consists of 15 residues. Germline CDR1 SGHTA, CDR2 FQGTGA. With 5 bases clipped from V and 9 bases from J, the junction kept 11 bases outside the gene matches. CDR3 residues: CASSIAGQGASEQFF. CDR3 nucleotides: TGTGCCAGCAGCATCGCGGGACAGGGAGCGAGTGAGCAGTTCTTC.

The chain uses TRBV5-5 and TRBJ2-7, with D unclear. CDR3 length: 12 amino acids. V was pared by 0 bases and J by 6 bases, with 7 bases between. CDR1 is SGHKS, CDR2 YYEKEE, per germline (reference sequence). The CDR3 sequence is CASSLEKVEQYF. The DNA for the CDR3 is TGTGCCAGCAGCTTGGAAAAGGTCGAGCAGTACTTC.

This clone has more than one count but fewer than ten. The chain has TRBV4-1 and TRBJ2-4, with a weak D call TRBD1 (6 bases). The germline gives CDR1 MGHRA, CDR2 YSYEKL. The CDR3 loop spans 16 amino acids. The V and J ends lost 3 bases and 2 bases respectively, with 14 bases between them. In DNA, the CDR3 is TGCGCCAGCAGCCACCTACAGGGTTTATCCAAAAACATTCAGTACTTC. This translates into CASSHLQGLSKNIQYF.

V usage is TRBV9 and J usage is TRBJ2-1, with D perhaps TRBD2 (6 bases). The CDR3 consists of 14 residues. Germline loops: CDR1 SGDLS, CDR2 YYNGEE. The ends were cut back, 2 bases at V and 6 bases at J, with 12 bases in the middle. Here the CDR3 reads CASSVGSEGNEQFF. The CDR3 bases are TGTGCCAGCAGCGTCGGATCGGAGGGCAATGAGCAGTTCTTC.

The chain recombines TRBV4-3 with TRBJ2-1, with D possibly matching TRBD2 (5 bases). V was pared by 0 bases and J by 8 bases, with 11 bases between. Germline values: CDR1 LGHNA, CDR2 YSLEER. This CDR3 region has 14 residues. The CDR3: CASSQELVGYEQFF. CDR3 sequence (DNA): TGCGCCAGCAGCCAAGAACTAGTAGGCTATGAGCAGTTCTTC.

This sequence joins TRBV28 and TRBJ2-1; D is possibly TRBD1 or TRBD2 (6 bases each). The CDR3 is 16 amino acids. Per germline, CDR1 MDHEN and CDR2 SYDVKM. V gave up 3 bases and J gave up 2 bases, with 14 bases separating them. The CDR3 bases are TGTGCCAGCAGTTTGCAGGGGACTCCACCCTACAATGAGCAGTTCTTC. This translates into CASSLQGTPPYNEQFF.